These 26 T cell receptor beta chains came from one sample sequenced in a study of OX40 agonist ivuxolimab in advanced cancers. The protocol was immunoSEQ multiplex PCR, while the TCRdb copy is restricted to in-frame clones and leaves out a portion. This table has 60,000 to 85,000 clones, over 70% appearing once. The sample here was CD4+ or CD8+ T cells sorted from blood, taken in a trial of the OX40 agonist ivuxolimab. All receptors come from an adult with an advanced solid tumor such as melanoma, head and neck, liver or kidney cancer.

J is TRBJ1-2 and V is TRBV6-5; 8 bases fit TRBD1. V lost 10 bases and J lost 2; bases outside the gene matches: 6. This CDR3 region has 13 residues. CDR1 and CDR2 (germline): MNHEY, SVGAGI. CDR3 nucleotide sequence: TGTGCCACTCGGACAGGGCGGAACTATGGCTACACCTTC. The encoded protein is CATRTGRNYGYTF.

The V and J genes are TRBV21-1 and TRBJ2-5; TRBD2 is taken as the D call from the table, unchecked against the DNA. TRBV21-1 counts as a pseudogene. There are 17 residues in the CDR3. The CDR3 loop reads CASSKGGKELDQETQYF. CDR3 DNA sequence: TGTGCCAGCAGCAAGGGGGGGAAGGAATTGGACCAAGAGACCCAGTACTTC.

The chain carries TRBV30 and TRBJ2-2; unclear D gene. The V gene's germline CDR1 is GTSNPN and CDR2 SVGIG (reference sequence). V lost 0 bases and J 2 bases, leaving 4 bases between the germline ends. The CDR3 is 13 amino acids. In nucleotides, the CDR3 is TGTGCCTGGAGTGTACTCAACACCGGGGAGCTGTTTTTT. Translated, it gives CAWSVLNTGELFF.

The CDR3 loop reads CASSYYGTDSGNTIYF. Here the CDR3 DNA reads TGTGCCAGCAGTTACTACGGGACAGACTCTGGAAACACCATATATTTT. This rearrangement joins TRBV6-5 to TRBJ1-3; 7 positions match TRBD1. Germline V CDR1 and CDR2: MNHEY, SVGAGI. The CDR3 totals 16 residues. The ends lost 1 base at V and 0 bases at J; junction bases unmatched: 3.

The V call is TRBV19, the J call TRBJ2-2; TRBD1 matches at 7 bases. With 5 bases clipped from V and 3 bases from J, the junction kept 3 bases outside the gene matches. The CDR3 is 14 residues long. Germline V gene sequence: CDR1 LNHDA, CDR2 SQIVND (reference sequence). CDR3 coding DNA: TGTGCCAGTAGTCAGGGGGTAGACACCGGGGAGCTGTTTTTT. As protein: CASSQGVDTGELFF.

This clone was seen more than once but under ten times. This chain connects TRBV30 to TRBJ1-6, with TRBD1 matching 7 bases. V dropped 4 bases and J dropped 6; count of bases not matched to a gene: 3. Germline V CDR1 and CDR2: GTSNPN, SVGIG (reference sequence). This CDR3 has 13 residues. CDR3 DNA: TGTGCCTGGACGACAGGGAGTAATTCACCCCTCCACTTT. It codes for CAWTTGSNSPLHF.

The chain has TRBV30 and TRBJ2-5; no clear D. The CDR3 extends over 13 amino acids. V was trimmed by 0 bases and J by 5 bases, leaving 10 bases between them. Germline lookup yields CDR1 GTSNPN and CDR2 SVGIG (reference sequence). The CDR3 bases are TGTGCCTGGAGTGTTGGGGTTAGTGAGACCCAGTACTTC. It yields the protein CAWSVGVSETQYF.

This clone has just one count. The chain carries TRBV27 and TRBJ2-4; 8 bases map to TRBD2. The germline V gene encodes CDR1 MNHEY and CDR2 SMNVEV (reference sequence). Losses at the gene ends were 4 bases for V and 1 base for J; bases not matched to a gene: 6. The CDR3 is made up of 16 amino acids. The chain's CDR3 is CASSSGLEYAKNIQYF. Written as DNA, the CDR3 is TGTGCCAGCAGTTCGGGACTAGAGTACGCCAAAAACATTCAGTACTTC.

This rearrangement joins TRBV7-3 to TRBJ2-7; 9 nucleotides agree with TRBD2. Trimming removed 5 bases from V and 6 bases from J; junction bases left unmatched: 8. The CDR3 has 14 residues. CDR1 SGHTA and CDR2 FQGTGA come from the germline V gene. CDR3 nucleotide sequence: TGTGCCAGCAGCGAAACTAGCGGGTCTTCCGAGCAGTACTTC. This codes for CASSETSGSSEQYF.

The chain employs TRBV6-1 and TRBJ1-3; no clear D gene. CDR1 is MNHNS and CDR2 is SASEGT in the germline V gene. V shed 7 bases and J shed 4 bases, with 8 bases lying between them. The CDR3 totals 12 residues. Written as DNA, the CDR3 is TGTGCCAGCACAACGTACGGAAACACCATATATTTT. This gives the protein CASTTYGNTIYF.

This chain joins TRBV19 and TRBJ1-5; a weak D match, TRBD1 (6 bases). The germline V gene encodes CDR1 LNHDA and CDR2 SQIVND (reference sequence). V was trimmed by 6 bases and J by 5 bases, leaving 20 bases between them. The CDR3 is 16 residues long. Here the CDR3 reads CASRPLQGMGYQPQHF. The CDR3 DNA follows: TGTGCCAGTAGGCCATTACAGGGTATGGGATATCAGCCCCAGCATTTT.

The chain employs TRBV7-3 and TRBJ2-3; 10 bases are a match to TRBD2. The V gene's germline CDR1 is SGHTA and CDR2 FQGTGA. The junction had 11 bases not matched to a gene; V was cut back by 6 bases and J by 5 bases. The CDR3 contains 16 residues. The CDR3 sequence: CASSLAGEVRGDTQYF. The CDR3 coding sequence is TGTGCCAGCAGTCTAGCGGGAGAGGTGAGGGGAGATACGCAGTATTTT.

The genes are TRBV2 and TRBJ1-6, with 8 bases aligning to TRBD1. The germline CDR1 and CDR2 sequences are SNHLY and FYNNEI. V shed 5 bases, J shed 7 bases, and the junction held 10 bases outside the gene matches. The CDR3 covers 16 residues. The CDR3 coding sequence is TGTGCCAGCAGTCCATTACCCGGGACAGGAAATTCACCCCTCCACTTT. It codes for CASSPLPGTGNSPLHF.

CDR3 amino acids: CASSIKRMSGRANNEQFF. CDR3 bases: TGTGCCAGTAGTATTAAACGAATGAGCGGGAGGGCAAACAATGAGCAGTTCTTC. V and J are TRBV19 and TRBJ2-1; 10 nucleotides align to TRBD2. There are 18 residues in the CDR3. With V trimmed by 3 bases and J by 5 bases, 13 bases remained unmatched. CDR1 LNHDA and CDR2 SQIVND come from the germline V gene (reference sequence). The complete variable domain, with remaining parts taken from reference TRBV19 and TRBJ2-1, reads DGGITQSPKYLFRKEGQNVTLSCEQNLNHDAMYWYRQDPGQGLRLIYYSQIVNDFQKGDIAEGYSVSREKKESFPLTVTSAQKNPTAFYLCASSIKRMSGRANNEQFFGPGTRLTVL.

There are a few counts of this clone. The chain's CDR3 is CASSYGGVQETQYF. For the CDR3, the DNA is TGTGCCAGCAGCTACGGGGGGGTGCAAGAGACCCAGTACTTC. The chain recombines TRBV9 with TRBJ2-5; 8 bases map to TRBD2. The CDR3 has 14 amino acids. CDR1 and CDR2 (germline): SGDLS, YYNGEE. After removal of 4 bases from V and 2 bases from J, the junction contained 4 bases not matched to a gene.

The V and J genes are TRBV6-9 and TRBJ1-2; 7 nucleotides align to TRBD1. The J segment lost 5 bases and the V segment lost 2 bases, leaving 14 bases of the junction unmatched. This CDR3 has 17 residues. Germline V gene sequence: CDR1 MNHGY, CDR2 SVAAGI. The DNA of the CDR3 is TGTGCCAGCAGTTATCCTTCCGGACAGGTCCCTCGGTATGGCTACACCTTC. Translated, it gives CASSYPSGQVPRYGYTF.

The chain links TRBV19 to TRBJ1-4; D not resolved. This CDR3 has 15 residues. V lost 5 bases and J 0 bases, leaving 10 bases between the germline ends. Germline V lookup: CDR1 LNHDA, CDR2 SQIVND (reference sequence). For the CDR3, the DNA is TGTGCCAGTAGTGAGGGTAGTTCAACTAATGAAAAACTGTTTTTT. It is translated as CASSEGSSTNEKLFF. Looking up the rest from reference TRBV19 and TRBJ1-4 gives the full variable domain: DGGITQSPKYLFRKEGQNVTLSCEQNLNHDAMYWYRQDPGQGLRLIYYSQIVNDFQKGDIAEGYSVSREKKESFPLTVTSAQKNPTAFYLCASSEGSSTNEKLFFGSGTQLSVL.

V usage is TRBV7-9 and J usage is TRBJ1-1; the D is unclear. The CDR3 sequence is 13 residues long. V lost 7 bases, J lost 0 bases, and 9 bases lay in between. Germline V gives CDR1 SEHNR, CDR2 FQNEAQ (reference sequence). In nucleotides, the CDR3 is TGTGCCAGCACAGGTGGGGTGAACACTGAAGCTTTCTTT. Amino acid sequence: CASTGGVNTEAFF.

V and J are TRBV1 and TRBJ2-3; the table calls TRBD2, which could not be checked here. TRBV1 is flagged as a pseudogene. This CDR3 comprises 16 residues. CDR3 nucleotides: TGCACCAGCAGCCAAGGAGCGGGAGTCGGGACAGATACGCAGTATTTT. This gives the protein CTSSQGAGVGTDTQYF.

The chain employs TRBV5-1 and TRBJ1-1; 9 bases are a match to TRBD1. CDR3 size: 17 residues. The germline V gene encodes CDR1 SGHRS and CDR2 YFSETQ. With V trimmed by 4 bases and J by 2 bases, 12 bases remained unmatched. CDR3 protein: CASSLLGQTGGNTEAFF. The CDR3, as DNA: TGCGCCAGCAGCCTGCTGGGTCAGACAGGGGGTAACACTGAAGCTTTCTTT.

This chain links TRBV28 with TRBJ2-7; D gene ambiguous. Trimming pared 3 bases from V and 3 bases from J, leaving 6 bases between. The CDR3 loop spans 12 amino acids. CDR1 and CDR2 from the germline V gene are MDHEN and SYDVKM. CDR3 amino acids: CASSFPNYEQYF. CDR3 bases: TGTGCCAGCAGTTTCCCCAACTACGAGCAGTACTTC.

In the case of this clone: A junction end diverges from the germline sequence, so it may reflect a read error. The V and J genes are TRBV27 and TRBJ2-2, with 7 bases matching TRBD1. CDR1 is MNHEY, CDR2 SMNVEV, per germline (reference sequence). The CDR3 runs 15 residues. In DNA, the CDR3 is TGTGCCAGCAGTTCACCGACAGGGAACGCCGGGGAGCTGTTTTTT. It translates to CASSSPTGNAGELFF.

This chain connects TRBV19 to TRBJ1-4; unclear D gene. There are 13 residues in the CDR3. The germline V gene encodes CDR1 LNHDA and CDR2 SQIVND (reference sequence). The germline V and J ends were trimmed by 1 base and 6 bases, with 6 bases remaining between them. The CDR3 sequence: CASSIGRYEKLFF. The CDR3 region has the DNA TGTGCCAGTAGTATAGGAAGATATGAAAAACTGTTTTTT. Full variable domain (rest looked up from reference TRBV19 and TRBJ1-4): DGGITQSPKYLFRKEGQNVTLSCEQNLNHDAMYWYRQDPGQGLRLIYYSQIVNDFQKGDIAEGYSVSREKKESFPLTVTSAQKNPTAFYLCASSIGRYEKLFFGSGTQLSVL.

This chain uses TRBV19 with TRBJ1-5, with D possibly TRBD1 on 5 matching bases. Germline lookup yields CDR1 LNHDA and CDR2 SQIVND (reference sequence). There are 13 residues in the CDR3. V dropped 1 base and J dropped 5 bases, with 6 bases sitting between them. The CDR3 coding sequence is TGTGCCAGTAGTATAGTGGGGGATCAGCCCCAGCATTTT. It specifies CASSIVGDQPQHF. The full variable domain, rest sourced from reference TRBV19 and TRBJ1-5, is DGGITQSPKYLFRKEGQNVTLSCEQNLNHDAMYWYRQDPGQGLRLIYYSQIVNDFQKGDIAEGYSVSREKKESFPLTVTSAQKNPTAFYLCASSIVGDQPQHFGDGTRLSIL.

There are a few counts of this clone. The chain carries TRBV2 and TRBJ2-4, with 9 bases matching TRBD1. This CDR3 has 14 amino acids. Trimming removed 6 bases from V and 3 bases from J; junction bases left unmatched: 3. Germline CDR1 and CDR2: SNHLY and FYNNEI. CDR3 bases: TGTGCCAGCAGAAGACAGGGGGGCAAAAACATTCAGTACTTC. It codes for CASRRQGGKNIQYF.

In DNA form, the CDR3 reads TGTGCCAGCACTCCGGACAGTTCTTACGAGCAGTACTTC. Its translation: CASTPDSSYEQYF. The chain is built from TRBV6-1 and TRBJ2-7; D perhaps matches TRBD1 (6 bases). This CDR3 is built from 13 residues. Germline-derived CDR1 and CDR2 are MNHNS and SASEGT. V was cut by 7 bases and J by 4 bases, with 14 bases left in between.